This TCR beta chain was captured in a study of T cell changes during pregnancy in multiple sclerosis. Sequencing used immunoSEQ multiplex PCR; TCRdb keeps in-frame clones, though not all of them. This table has approximately 36,000 clones, about 92% appearing once. Per germline, CDR1 LGHNA and CDR2 YSLEER. The CDR3 runs 15 residues. Between the trimmed V and J ends, which lost 0 bases and 8 bases, there was a span of 14 bases. The TCR comes from a female donor with multiple sclerosis, enrolled in a pregnancy study. The sample in question was CD4+ T cells from peripheral blood mononuclear cells, obtained in the first trimester of pregnancy. The V call is TRBV4-3, the J call TRBJ2-1; a possible D gene is TRBD1 (6 bases). The CDR3 here is CASSQDDPGVDEQFF. The CDR3 DNA is TGCGCCAGCAGCCAAGACGATCCAGGGGTTGATGAGCAGTTCTTC.